Presented here are 27 T cell receptor beta chains from one specimen sequenced in a study of Ad26.COV2.S vaccination and SARS-CoV-2 variants. Treatment defined: some 19 received Ad26.COV2.S at low or high dose, single or two shots; 5 received placebo; per-sample allocation not given. Sampling took place 63 days after the first vaccine or placebo injection. Data came from immunoSEQ multiplex PCR; TCRdb stores just in-frame clones and leaves some out. The sample carries about 680,000 clones, around 90% recorded once. The starting material was peripheral blood, obtained in a trial of Ad26.COV2.S vaccine versus placebo. The receptor source for this set is a person aged 18-65 years who received the Ad26.COV2.S COVID-19 vaccine or a placebo.

The chain joins TRBV7-9 to TRBJ2-1; TRBD1 aligns across 7 bases. The V and J ends lost 5 bases and 8 bases, in that order; junction bases with no gene match: 15. Germline CDR1 SEHNR, CDR2 FQNEAQ (reference sequence). The CDR3 sequence is 16 residues long. Here the CDR3 DNA reads TGTGCCAGCAGCCAGGGGGTGCAGACGGTCTGGGATGAGCAGTTCTTC. Its translation is CASSQGVQTVWDEQFF.

This chain uses TRBV27 with TRBJ2-7; TRBD1 matches at 7 bases. With 5 bases clipped from V and 0 bases from J, the junction kept 7 bases outside the gene matches. This CDR3 has 15 residues. The germline V gene has CDR1 MNHEY and CDR2 SMNVEV (reference sequence). The CDR3 reads CASSRGGLSSYEQYF. The CDR3 DNA is TGTGCCAGCAGTCGAGGGGGCCTTAGCTCCTACGAGCAGTACTTC.

The rearrangement links TRBV5-1 to TRBJ1-1; no firm D call. The V and J ends lost 0 bases and 6 bases respectively, with 15 bases between them. Germline CDR1 SGHRS, CDR2 YFSETQ. The CDR3 spans 15 residues. Here the CDR3 DNA reads TGCGCCAGCAGCTTGGTTGGTCCGCCCCAGGCTGAAGCTTTCTTT. This translates into CASSLVGPPQAEAFF.

The chain recombines TRBV7-9 with TRBJ1-2, with D maybe TRBD1 (5 bases). The V gene lost 5 bases and the J gene lost 8 bases, with 27 bases spanning the gap. This CDR3 is built from 17 residues. Germline loops: CDR1 SEHNR, CDR2 FQNEAQ (reference sequence). The CDR3 sequence: CASSQLTNMGEQWGYTF. In DNA, the CDR3 is TGTGCCAGCAGCCAGCTTACCAACATGGGGGAACAGTGGGGCTACACCTTC.

The CDR3 coding sequence is TGTGCCAGCAGCCAGTGGGAGGGCCAAGAGACCCAGTACTTC. Translating gives CASSQWEGQETQYF. The V call is TRBV14, the J call TRBJ2-5, with 7 bases lining up with TRBD2. CDR1 SGHDN and CDR2 FVKESK come from the germline V gene. V lost 3 bases, J lost 1 base, and 2 bases stayed unmatched. The length of the CDR3 is 14 residues. The full variable domain, its missing parts supplied by reference TRBV14 and TRBJ2-5, is EAGVTQFPSHSVIEKGQTVTLRCDPISGHDNLYWYRRVMGKEIKFLLHFVKESKQDESGMPNNRFLAERTGGTYSTLKVQPAELEDSGVYFCASSQWEGQETQYFGPGTRLLVL.

J is TRBJ2-1 and V is TRBV27, with a weak D call TRBD2 (7 bases). Trimming removed 6 bases from V and 2 bases from J, with 14 bases in between. The germline V gene encodes CDR1 MNHEY and CDR2 SMNVEV (reference sequence). The CDR3 is 15 residues long. CDR3 sequence reads: CASSFRGGPYNEQFF. The CDR3, as DNA: TGTGCCAGCAGCTTTAGGGGGGGGCCCTACAATGAGCAGTTCTTC.

This sequence joins TRBV11-2 and TRBJ1-1; 8 positions agree with TRBD1. V trimming: 4 bases; J trimming: 0 bases; junction bases outside the gene matches: 1. CDR3 length equals 14 residues. Germline assignment: CDR1 SGHAT and CDR2 FQNNGV. CDR3 DNA: TGTGCCAGCAGCTCACAGGGGGTGAACACTGAAGCTTTCTTT. The encoded protein is CASSSQGVNTEAFF.

This chain uses TRBV7-2 with TRBJ2-5, with no clear D. The CDR3 contains 14 residues. In germline, CDR1 is SGHTA, CDR2 FQGNSA. V was cut by 5 bases and J by 1 base, with 11 bases left in between. CDR3 in DNA: TGTGCCAGCAGCACGGACGGCATCCAAGAGACCCAGTACTTC. Translating gives CASSTDGIQETQYF.

This clone occurred once. Here the CDR3 DNA reads TGTGCCAGTAGTACCATAGAGGGGGAGCTGTTTTTT. Residues: CASSTIEGELFF. This chain joins TRBV19 and TRBJ2-2, with D unresolved. Trimming took 4 bases from V and 8 from J, leaving 8 bases between them. The CDR3 is 12 amino acids. Germline-derived CDR1 and CDR2 are LNHDA and SQIVND (reference sequence). Variable domain in full (rest from reference TRBV19 and TRBJ2-2): DGGITQSPKYLFRKEGQNVTLSCEQNLNHDAMYWYRQDPGQGLRLIYYSQIVNDFQKGDIAEGYSVSREKKESFPLTVTSAQKNPTAFYLCASSTIEGELFFGEGSRLTVL.

The J gene is TRBJ2-2, the V gene TRBV7-6, with D tentatively TRBD1 or TRBD2 (5 bases each). The CDR3 contains 17 residues. Trimming removed 5 bases at V and 5 bases at J, with 21 bases between. Per the germline V gene, CDR1 is SGHVS and CDR2 is FNYEAQ. The CDR3 here is CASSPSQGTGRTGELFF. The CDR3 DNA sequence: TGTGCCAGCAGCCCCTCACAAGGGACCGGTCGGACCGGGGAGCTGTTTTTT.

The genes are TRBV11-1 and TRBJ1-2; D possibly corresponds to TRBD1 (6 bases). V lost 2 bases, J lost 4 bases, and 8 bases lay in between. This CDR3 contains 13 residues. The V gene's germline CDR1 is SGHAT and CDR2 FQDESV (reference sequence). In DNA form, the CDR3 reads TGTGCCAGCAGCTTACCGGACAGCTATGGCTACACCTTC. Protein sequence: CASSLPDSYGYTF. The whole variable domain, remainder taken from reference TRBV11-1 and TRBJ1-2, is EAEVAQSPRYKITEKSQAVAFWCDPISGHATLYWYRQILGQGPELLVQFQDESVVDDSQLPKDRFSAERLKGVDSTLKIQPAELGDSAMYLCASSLPDSYGYTFGSGTRLTVV.

The J gene is TRBJ1-1, the V gene TRBV6-5; tentatively, D is TRBD1 (5 bases). Trimming took 3 bases from V and 4 from J, leaving 12 bases between them. From germline, CDR1 is MNHEY and CDR2 SVGAGI. The CDR3 has 14 amino acids. In DNA, the CDR3 is TGTGCCAGCAGTTATAGGGGCAGTGGCACTGAAGCTTTCTTT. It specifies CASSYRGSGTEAFF.

This chain joins TRBV4-3 and TRBJ1-2, with D possibly TRBD1 on 5 matching bases. Trimming took 1 base from V and 7 from J, leaving 10 bases between them. Germline values: CDR1 LGHNA, CDR2 YSLEER. The CDR3 is made up of 13 amino acids. The CDR3 sequence is CASSQGGVRGYTF. The CDR3 DNA follows: TGCGCCAGCAGCCAAGGAGGGGTTCGTGGCTACACCTTC.

The J gene is TRBJ2-7, the V gene TRBV6-5, with D perhaps matching TRBD1 (5 bases). CDR3 length equals 13 residues. The germline CDR1 and CDR2 sequences are MNHEY and SVGAGI. Trimming pared 5 bases from V and 3 bases from J, leaving 11 bases between. The CDR3, as DNA: TGTGCCAGCAGTCCGACAGTTAACTACGAGCAGTACTTC. The encoded protein is CASSPTVNYEQYF.

The chain couples TRBV18 to TRBJ1-1, with D possibly matching TRBD1 (5 bases). The CDR3 runs 15 residues. Per germline, CDR1 KGHSH and CDR2 LQKENI. V lost 5 bases to trimming and J lost 0 bases, with 13 bases between them. The CDR3 loop is CASSVQGPLNTEAFF. CDR3 DNA sequence: TGTGCCAGCTCAGTTCAGGGACCCTTGAACACTGAAGCTTTCTTT.

The chain recombines TRBV7-8 with TRBJ2-7; D call uncertain. Trimming took off 4 bases at V and 0 bases at J, with 10 bases between the two ends. The germline V gene has CDR1 SGHVS and CDR2 FQNEAQ. The CDR3 is 14 amino acids. The CDR3 reads CASSSHKSSYEQYF. The CDR3 nucleotides are TGTGCCAGCAGCTCCCACAAGAGCTCCTACGAGCAGTACTTC.

The chain recombines TRBV30 with TRBJ2-1; D remains ambiguous. Germline CDR1 is GTSNPN and CDR2 is SVGIG (reference sequence). The CDR3 sequence is 10 residues long. Between the trimmed V and J ends, which lost 2 bases and 7 bases, there was a span of 3 bases. Here the CDR3 DNA reads TGTGCCTGGAGTATAAATGAGCAGTTCTTC. Protein sequence: CAWSINEQFF.

This chain links TRBV9 with TRBJ1-3; the D gene is possibly TRBD1 (6 bases). This CDR3 is 14 amino acids long. Germline V gene data show CDR1 as SGDLS and CDR2 as YYNGEE. V was cut by 2 bases and J by 4 bases, with 10 bases left in between. CDR3 bases: TGTGCCAGCAGCGTTACAGGGCAAGGAAACACCATATATTTT. It specifies CASSVTGQGNTIYF.

V is TRBV3-1 (or the pseudogene TRBV3-2) and J is TRBJ1-5; D call uncertain. V lost 0 bases and J 9 bases, leaving 6 bases between the germline ends. CDR3 length: 12 residues. Germline assignment: CDR1 LGHDT and CDR2 YNNKEL (reference sequence). In DNA, the CDR3 is TGTGCCAGCAGCCAAGATCTGGGGCCCCAGCATTTT. Translating it yields CASSQDLGPQHF.

The genes are TRBV27 and TRBJ1-4; TRBD1 aligns across 7 bases. V was pared by 0 bases and J by 7 bases, with 2 bases of the junction left unmatched. The V gene's germline CDR1 is MNHEY and CDR2 SMNVEV (reference sequence). The CDR3 has 14 amino acids. Written as DNA, the CDR3 is TGTGCCAGCAGTTTATCAGGGACAGCTGAAAAACTGTTTTTT. As protein: CASSLSGTAEKLFF.

In this sample, this clone turned up a few times. The rearrangement links TRBV5-4 to TRBJ2-7, with 9 bases that match TRBD1. V lost 0 bases, J lost 2 bases, and 0 bases stayed unmatched. Germline assignment: CDR1 SGHNT and CDR2 YYREEE (reference sequence). The length of the CDR3 is 14 residues. CDR3 nucleotides: TGTGCCAGCAGCTTGGGGACAGGGGCCTACGAGCAGTACTTC. It yields the protein CASSLGTGAYEQYF.

This rearrangement joins TRBV5-6 to TRBJ1-6, with D possibly TRBD1 on 6 matching bases. With 2 bases removed from V and 7 bases from J, the gap between germline ends came to 13 bases. The germline V gene encodes CDR1 SGHDT and CDR2 YYEEEE. This CDR3 has 15 amino acids. Here the CDR3 DNA reads TGTGCCAGCAGCTTTACTGGGGGGGCCAATTCACCCCTCCACTTT. This sequence encodes CASSFTGGANSPLHF.

V gene TRBV12-3 or TRBV12-4 combines with J gene TRBJ1-2; D not resolved. Trimming took 6 bases from V and 0 from J, leaving 5 bases between them. This CDR3 contains 12 residues. In DNA, the CDR3 is TGTGCCAGCAGGGAACCTAACTATGGCTACACCTTC. This gives the protein CASREPNYGYTF.

This clone was picked up many times. V usage is TRBV19 and J usage is TRBJ2-7; D assignment may be TRBD1 or TRBD2 (5 bases each). The ends were cut back, 5 bases at V and 7 bases at J, with 18 bases in the middle. Looked up from germline, CDR1 is LNHDA and CDR2 is SQIVND (reference sequence). This CDR3 contains 14 residues. CDR3: CASSPRDGKGEQYF. Here the CDR3 DNA reads TGTGCCAGTAGTCCAAGGGACGGCAAAGGGGAGCAGTACTTC.

This clone was seen a single time. The chain joins TRBV7-9 to TRBJ2-1; D not resolved. The CDR3 extends over 15 amino acids. CDR1 is SEHNR and CDR2 is FQNEAQ in the germline V gene (reference sequence). With 3 bases removed from V and 1 base from J, the gap between germline ends came to 10 bases. CDR3 in DNA: TGTGCCAGCAGCTTTCGAGTCGGGTCCTACAATGAGCAGTTCTTC. It encodes CASSFRVGSYNEQFF.

V is TRBV7-3 and J is TRBJ2-5; 11 positions agree with TRBD2. The germline gives CDR1 SGHTA, CDR2 FQGTGA. The junction had 3 bases not matched to a gene; V was cut back by 2 bases and J by 4 bases. There are 15 residues in the CDR3. The CDR3 loop reads CASSLGTSGGETQYF. CDR3 nucleotides: TGTGCCAGCAGCTTAGGGACTAGCGGTGGAGAGACCCAGTACTTC.

V usage is TRBV6-5 and J usage is TRBJ2-1, with D possibly TRBD1 on 6 matching bases. In germline, CDR1 is MNHEY, CDR2 SVGAGI. V was trimmed by 10 bases and J by 2 bases, leaving 12 bases between them. The length of the CDR3 is 13 residues. The CDR3 sequence is CATGDGTYNEQFF. The CDR3 nucleotides read TGTGCCACAGGGGACGGCACCTACAATGAGCAGTTCTTC.